This T cell receptor (beta chain) was documented in a study of T cell responses to AZD1222 COVID-19 vaccine. Study-level points and caveats: Unmutated variant regions are reportedly the target of nearly half of TCRs that are spike-specific. Increased Spike-specific TCR breadth and depth were observed after two AZD1222 doses. With dominance at 160-218 and 743-854, vaccine-associated CD4 TCRs spanned spike.

CDR1 is MGHDK and CDR2 is SYGVNS in the germline V gene. The CDR3 is 15 amino acids. V lost 9 bases and J lost 0, with 12 bases in between. Some clones are missing from TCRdb's copy, which holds only in-frame ones; the method was immunoSEQ multiplex PCR. This sample has roughly 200,000 clones; 93% occur once, and the top ten carry 0.9% to 1.1%. Points on this clone: Its specificity is unknown.

The source of this sequence is an adult in good health. This rearrangement joins TRBV25-1 to TRBJ1-6; tentative D call: TRBD1 (6 bases). This specimen was peripheral blood, taken on day 0 of MenACWY control vaccination. CDR3: CASTQGGSYNSPLHF. The CDR3 DNA sequence: TGTGCCAGTACACAGGGTGGCTCCTATAATTCACCCCTCCACTTT.